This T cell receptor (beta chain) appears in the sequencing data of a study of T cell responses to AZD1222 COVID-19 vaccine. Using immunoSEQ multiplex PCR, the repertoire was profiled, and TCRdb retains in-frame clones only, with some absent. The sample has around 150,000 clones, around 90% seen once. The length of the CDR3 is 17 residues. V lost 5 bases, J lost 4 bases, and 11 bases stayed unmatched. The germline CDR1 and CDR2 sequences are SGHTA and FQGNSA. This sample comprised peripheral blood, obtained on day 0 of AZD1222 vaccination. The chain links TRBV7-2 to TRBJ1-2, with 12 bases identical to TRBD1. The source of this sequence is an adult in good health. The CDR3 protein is CASSETGTGGFPYGYTF. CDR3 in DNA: TGTGCCAGCAGCGAAACCGGGACAGGGGGCTTCCCCTATGGCTACACCTTC.